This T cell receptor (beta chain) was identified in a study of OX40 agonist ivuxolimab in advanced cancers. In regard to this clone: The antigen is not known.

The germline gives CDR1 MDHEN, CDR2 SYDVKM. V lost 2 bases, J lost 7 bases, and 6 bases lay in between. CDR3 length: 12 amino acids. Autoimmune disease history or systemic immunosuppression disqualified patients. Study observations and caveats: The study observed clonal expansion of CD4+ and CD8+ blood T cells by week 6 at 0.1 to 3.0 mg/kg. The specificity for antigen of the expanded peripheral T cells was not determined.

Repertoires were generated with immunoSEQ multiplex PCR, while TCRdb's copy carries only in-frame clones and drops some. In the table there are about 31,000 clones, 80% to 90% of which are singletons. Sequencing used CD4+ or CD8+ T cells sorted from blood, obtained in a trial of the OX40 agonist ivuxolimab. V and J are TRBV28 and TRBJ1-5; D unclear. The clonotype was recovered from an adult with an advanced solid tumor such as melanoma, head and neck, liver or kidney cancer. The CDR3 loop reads CASSLGEQPQHF. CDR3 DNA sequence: TGTGCCAGCAGTTTAGGGGAACAGCCCCAGCATTTT.